The 20 T cell receptor beta chains given below trace back to one sample, sequenced in a study of early T cells in non-severe SARS-CoV-2 infection. TCRdb passed the 5' RACE reads through MiXCR, listing each CDR3 protein once. The sample carries around 57,000 distinct CDR3 sequences, 5.9% recorded once. The specimen comprised whole blood, sampled at baseline. These receptors came from an adult who was a healthcare worker with PCR-confirmed SARS-CoV-2 infection or an uninfected control (not recorded which).

This clonotype has just a few counts. The V and J genes are TRBV18 and TRBJ2-5; no clear D gene. Germline V gene lookup returns CDR1 KGHSH and CDR2 LQKENI. Deletions cut 0 bases from V and 4 bases from J, with 6 bases between. The CDR3 is made up of 13 amino acids. Written as DNA, the CDR3 is TGTGCCAGCTCACCACCCGCGTTAGAGACCCAGTACTTC. Translated: CASSPPALETQYF.

This clonotype was detected ten times or more. The chain combines TRBV25-1 with TRBJ2-2; 8 bases align to TRBD1. Per the germline V gene, CDR1 is MGHDK and CDR2 is SYGVNS. There are 14 residues in the CDR3. V lost 5 bases to trimming and J lost 7 bases; unmatched junction nucleotides: 6. For the CDR3, the DNA is TGTGCCAGCAGTTCTCAGGGGGCGAACGGGGAGCTGTTTTTT. As protein: CASSSQGANGELFF.

At least ten counts were recorded for this clonotype. J is TRBJ2-7 and V is TRBV9; 10 bases line up with TRBD2. Per germline, CDR1 SGDLS and CDR2 YYNGEE. The CDR3 loop spans 16 amino acids. The J segment lost 0 bases and the V segment lost 4 bases, leaving 7 bases of the junction unmatched. The CDR3 region is CASSPDPSGSSYEQYF. CDR3 DNA: TGTGCCAGCAGCCCCGATCCTAGCGGGAGCTCCTACGAGCAGTACTTC.

The table lists this clonotype with a few counts. The chain recombines TRBV28 with TRBJ2-5, with 9 bases identical to TRBD1. Germline values: CDR1 MDHEN, CDR2 SYDVKM. The V gene end was trimmed by 6 bases and the J gene end by 5 bases; junction bases not matched to a gene: 4. This CDR3 comprises 13 residues. CDR3 DNA sequence: TGTGCCAGCAGGGGACAGGGTTACGAGACCCAGTACTTC. Protein product: CASRGQGYETQYF.

This clonotype was observed many times. The chain has TRBV4-3 and TRBJ2-4, with D possibly being TRBD1 (6 bases). The CDR3 has 17 amino acids. From germline, CDR1 is LGHNA and CDR2 YSLEER. V gave up 3 bases and J gave up 1 base, with 16 bases separating them. CDR3 sequence reads: CASSHLLGGIAKNIQYF. The DNA for the CDR3 is TGCGCCAGCAGCCACCTGCTAGGGGGTATCGCCAAAAACATTCAGTACTTC.

This clonotype occurred many times. The CDR3 DNA reads TGTGCCAGCCAGCCTAGCGGGAGGGACAATGAGCAGTTCTTC. Its translation: CASQPSGRDNEQFF. The V gene is TRBV2, the J gene TRBJ2-1, with TRBD2 matching 12 bases. CDR1 SNHLY and CDR2 FYNNEI come from the germline V gene. The V and J ends lost 8 bases and 5 bases, in that order; junction bases with no gene match: 4. This CDR3 region has 14 residues. Variable domain in full (rest from reference TRBV2 and TRBJ2-1): EPEVTQTPSHQVTQMGQEVILRCVPISNHLYFYWYRQILGQKVEFLVSFYNNEISEKSEIFDDQFSVERPDGSNFTLKIRSTKLEDSAMYFCASQPSGRDNEQFFGPGTRLTVL.

This clonotype is termed medium-sized. As DNA, the CDR3 is TGTGCCAGCAGCCTGGACAGGGTTCCTGTGAATGAGCAGTTCTTC. Its protein product is CASSLDRVPVNEQFF. The V call is TRBV3-1, the J call TRBJ2-1, with TRBD1 identical over 8 bases. The germline V gene has CDR1 LGHDT and CDR2 YNNKEL (reference sequence). This CDR3 is 15 amino acids long. V shed 4 bases and J 7 bases; nucleotides not matched to a gene: 9.

This sequence joins TRBV20-1 and TRBJ2-7; D uncertain. CDR3 size: 14 residues. In germline, CDR1 is DFQATT, CDR2 SNEGSKA (reference sequence). Trimming removed 1 base at V and 0 bases at J, with 10 bases between. This chain's CDR3 is CSARVGSLSYEQYF. DNA of the CDR3: TGCAGTGCTAGAGTAGGCAGCCTCTCCTACGAGCAGTACTTC.

This clonotype has ten or more counts. This chain connects TRBV28 to TRBJ2-3; no definite D call. CDR3 length: 15 amino acids. Germline V lookup: CDR1 MDHEN, CDR2 SYDVKM. V lost 2 bases and J lost 0, with 9 bases in between. The DNA for the CDR3 is TGTGCCAGCAGTTTAATCCCCCAGAGCACAGATACGCAGTATTTT. This encodes CASSLIPQSTDTQYF.

In its sample, this clonotype was seen many times. This chain uses TRBV12-3 or TRBV12-4 with TRBJ2-2; 7 nucleotides match TRBD1. This CDR3 has 15 residues. V shed 5 bases and J 2 bases; nucleotides not matched to a gene: 5. The CDR3 nucleotides read TGTGCCAGCAGTCAGACAGGGTTTAACACCGGGGAGCTGTTTTTT. Translated: CASSQTGFNTGELFF.

This clonotype was observed at least ten times. This chain uses TRBV7-2 with TRBJ2-1; 14 nucleotides agree with TRBD2. Germline-derived CDR1 and CDR2 are SGHTA and FQGNSA. Germline trimming cut 3 bases from V and 8 bases from J; bases unmatched to any gene: 6. The CDR3 contains 16 residues. CDR3 loop: CASSLGGTSGSYEQFF. For the CDR3, the DNA is TGTGCCAGCAGCTTGGGCGGGACTAGCGGGAGCTATGAGCAGTTCTTC.

This clonotype has ten or more counts. The genes are TRBV28 and TRBJ2-5; D is ambiguous. The CDR3 is 13 amino acids. Deletions cut 5 bases from V and 5 bases from J, with 12 bases between. Germline V gene sequence: CDR1 MDHEN, CDR2 SYDVKM. The CDR3 protein is CASSRPNGETQYF. CDR3 DNA sequence: TGTGCCAGCAGTAGACCTAATGGTGAGACCCAGTACTTC.

This clonotype was seen ten or more times. The V gene is TRBV5-6, the J gene TRBJ1-2; D call uncertain. Germline CDR1 is SGHDT and CDR2 is YYEEEE. Trimming removed 0 bases from V and 4 bases from J, with 13 bases in between. This CDR3 has 15 residues. CDR3 nucleotides: TGTGCCAGCAGCTTGGACCCCGACGAAGTCTATGGCTACACCTTC. This gives the protein CASSLDPDEVYGYTF.

Many counts were recorded for this clonotype. CDR3 bases: TGCAGTGCGGGGCTGGCGTACGAGCAGTACTTC. Protein product: CSAGLAYEQYF. The genes are TRBV20-1 and TRBJ2-7; possibly TRBD1 for D (5 bases). The CDR3 sequence is 11 residues long. V gave up 6 bases and J gave up 4 bases, with 10 bases separating them. Looked up from germline, CDR1 is DFQATT and CDR2 is SNEGSKA (reference sequence).

This clonotype was picked up many times. V gene TRBV7-2 combines with J gene TRBJ2-7; 7 bases agree with TRBD2. V lost 1 base, J lost 2 bases, and 2 bases stayed unmatched. The CDR3 has 14 amino acids. Germline CDR1 SGHTA, CDR2 FQGNSA. In nucleotides, the CDR3 is TGTGCCAGCAGCTTAGGGACTAGGCCCTACGAGCAGTACTTC. Translation: CASSLGTRPYEQYF. The complete variable domain, with remaining parts taken from reference TRBV7-2 and TRBJ2-7, reads GAGVSQSPSNKVTEKGKDVELRCDPISGHTALYWYRQSLGQGLEFLIYFQGNSAPDKSGLPSDRFSAERTGGSVSTLTIQRTQQEDSAVYLCASSLGTRPYEQYFGPGTRLTVT.

This clonotype has just a few counts. CDR3 loop: CSARDTSFIHGYTF. Here the CDR3 DNA reads TGCAGTGCTAGAGATACAAGCTTTATTCATGGCTACACCTTC. The V call is TRBV20-1, the J call TRBJ1-2; D is unresolved. Germline V gene lookup returns CDR1 DFQATT and CDR2 SNEGSKA (reference sequence). The CDR3 runs to 14 residues. V was cut by 0 bases and J by 6 bases, with 14 bases left in between.

This clonotype was detected many times. This chain connects TRBV5-1 to TRBJ2-1, with 8 bases that match TRBD2. Trimming took 0 bases from V and 7 from J; bases not matched to a gene: 3. Germline CDR1 reads SGHRS; CDR2 reads YFSETQ. The CDR3 runs 14 residues. This CDR3 is CASSLEASGNEQFF. The DNA of the CDR3 is TGCGCCAGCAGCTTGGAAGCTAGCGGGAATGAGCAGTTCTTC.

V and J are TRBV29-1 and TRBJ2-5; tentatively, D is TRBD2 (5 bases). Germline loops: CDR1 SQVTM, CDR2 ANQGSEA. The ends were cut back, 7 bases at V and 2 bases at J, with 11 bases in the middle. The CDR3 totals 12 residues. The CDR3 sequence is CSGRRQQETQYF. Written as DNA, the CDR3 is TGCAGCGGAAGGAGGCAGCAAGAGACCCAGTACTTC.

About this clonotype itself: With a much larger clone just one base away, this may be a read error. The V and J genes are TRBV20-1 and TRBJ1-1, with TRBD1 matching over 7 bases. CDR3 length equals 14 residues. From germline, CDR1 is DFQATT and CDR2 SNEGSKA (reference sequence). The CDR3 region has the DNA TGCAGTGCTAGTCGACAGGGCCCGAACGCTGAAGCTTTCTTT. This sequence encodes CSASRQGPNAEAFF.

Judged by abundance, this clonotype is medium-sized (0.01 to 0.1%). The chain carries TRBV12-3 or TRBV12-4 and TRBJ2-1, with D possibly TRBD2 on 6 matching bases. This CDR3 comprises 14 residues. V gave up 4 bases and J gave up 7 bases, with 14 bases separating them. CDR3 DNA: TGTGCCAGCAGTTCAACGGGAGTAGTGAATGAGCAGTTCTTC. Its translation: CASSSTGVVNEQFF.